These T cell receptor beta chains were read from a single sample in a study of CD4 T cells in relation to SARS-CoV-2 and coronaviruses. Antigens of these TCRs are unknown. Profiled with immunoSEQ multiplex PCR; TCRdb holds only in-frame clones, not every one. The sample yields more than 15,000 clones, 60% to 80% seen once. Sequenced input: CD4+ T cells from PBMCs, cultured in vitro. The receptors were sampled from a human donor in good health. CDR3s include the opening cysteine and the closing phenylalanine or tryptophan. A D gene is named only where the DNA matches it firmly. Some rows mark clone size as missing; the rest say once, few, many or name a class of expanded clone.

cdr3_aa: CAIRQPSGNTIYF
cdr3_nt: TGTGCCATCAGGCAGCCTTCTGGAAACACCATATATTTT
v_call: TRBV10-3
j_call: TRBJ1-3
clone_size: few
d_call: NA

cdr3_aa: CASSLRTDYNSPLHF
cdr3_nt: TGTGCCAGCAGCTTGAGGACAGACTATAATTCACCCCTCCACTTT
v_call: TRBV5-4
j_call: TRBJ1-6
clone_size: few
d_call: NA

cdr3_aa: CATLSQDMAYEQYF
cdr3_nt: TGTGCCACCCTTAGTCAGGACATGGCCTACGAGCAGTACTTC
v_call: TRBV10-3
j_call: TRBJ2-7
clone_size: once
d_call: NA

cdr3_aa: CASSSGGSGTDTQYF
cdr3_nt: TGTGCCAGCAGCTCGGGCGGGAGCGGCACAGATACGCAGTATTTT
v_call: TRBV7-3
j_call: TRBJ2-3
clone_size: few
d_call: TRBD2

cdr3_aa: CASSLAQGGNIQYF
cdr3_nt: TGTGCCAGCAGCTTAGCACAGGGAGGAAACATTCAGTACTTC
v_call: TRBV7-2
j_call: TRBJ2-4
clone_size: NA
d_call: NA

cdr3_aa: CASSGRDRQETQYF
cdr3_nt: TGTGCCAGCAGTGGCCGGGACAGACAAGAGACCCAGTACTTC
v_call: TRBV6-2/TRBV6-3
j_call: TRBJ2-5
clone_size: NA
d_call: TRBD1

cdr3_aa: CASSQDLSGGHQETQYF
cdr3_nt: TGTGCCAGCAGCCAAGATCTTAGCGGAGGACACCAAGAGACCCAGTACTTC
v_call: TRBV4-2
j_call: TRBJ2-5
clone_size: NA
d_call: NA

cdr3_aa: CASSDWGEMNTEAFF
cdr3_nt: TGTGCCAGCAGTGATTGGGGCGAGATGAACACTGAAGCTTTCTTT
v_call: TRBV6-1
j_call: TRBJ1-1
clone_size: NA
d_call: NA

cdr3_aa: CASSRGRVNTGELFF
cdr3_nt: TGTGCCAGCAGCAGGGGACGGGTGAACACCGGGGAGCTGTTTTTT
v_call: TRBV5-5
j_call: TRBJ2-2
clone_size: NA
d_call: NA

cdr3_aa: CASSLDGGGQETQYF
cdr3_nt: TGTGCCAGCAGCTTAGACGGAGGGGGCCAAGAGACCCAGTACTTC
v_call: TRBV11-3
j_call: TRBJ2-5
clone_size: NA
d_call: NA

cdr3_aa: CSVGLADTGELFF
cdr3_nt: TGCAGCGTGGGACTAGCGGACACCGGGGAGCTGTTTTTT
v_call: TRBV29-1
j_call: TRBJ2-2
clone_size: NA
d_call: TRBD2

cdr3_aa: CASSLGFNGDLNTEAFF
cdr3_nt: TGTGCCAGCAGCTTAGGTTTTAACGGGGACTTGAACACTGAAGCTTTCTTT
v_call: TRBV11-2
j_call: TRBJ1-1
clone_size: NA
d_call: NA

cdr3_aa: CASSRDRVRLYGYTF
cdr3_nt: TGTGCCAGCAGTAGAGACAGGGTTCGACTCTATGGCTACACCTTC
v_call: TRBV6-5
j_call: TRBJ1-2
clone_size: NA
d_call: TRBD1

cdr3_aa: CASRTEGGTDTQYF
cdr3_nt: TGTGCCAGCAGGACAGAGGGCGGCACAGATACGCAGTATTTT
v_call: TRBV7-2
j_call: TRBJ2-3
clone_size: NA
d_call: NA

cdr3_aa: CASSPSGRSTEAFF
cdr3_nt: TGTGCCAGCAGTCCCTCGGGCAGATCCACTGAAGCTTTCTTT
v_call: TRBV6-2/TRBV6-3
j_call: TRBJ1-1
clone_size: few
d_call: NA